The sequence of this T cell receptor (beta chain) was determined in a study of shared clonotypes between healthy human individuals (dated by TCRdb to between 2020 and 2021). Looking at the study overall: The cohort included a few men and a couple of women between 18 and 49 years of age. For each donor, CD4 naive and CD4 memory were each run on three plates, CD8 naive on two plates, and CD8 memory on one plate. To estimate repertoire size and how much clonotype sharing occurs between individuals, the study deeply sequenced the blood TCR repertoires of a handful of healthy adults. To increase sequencing depth and limit assay-specific biases, different laboratories used diverse techniques to prepare libraries and sequence TCR repertoires. Between about 0.94 and 8.9 billion PBMCs per donor were obtained by leukapheresis. Overall results and qualifications from the work: Compared with non-shared clonotypes, clonotypes shared by all four sorted-subset donors had higher generation probabilities. Sampling was limited to blood, and TCR repertoires in tissue likely differ from TCR repertoires in blood. Estimated clonotype richness was generally larger for naive than for memory subsets. Pairwise subsampling led to the expectation that sequencing depth would affect the degree of clonotype sharing among donors. Because the study included only a small number of donors, the genetic and exposure-history diversity represented was limited. When several donors were compared, the shared fraction of clonotypes was roughly 4.8% for naive CD4, roughly 3.3% for naive CD8, 2.3% for memory CD4, and roughly 0.4% for memory CD8. Incomplete sequencing was indicated by rarefaction of sorted-subset datasets, despite the large sequencing depth.

Inclusive of the bounding cysteine and phenylalanine, the CDR3 is 18 residues long. The only DNA kept is the CDR3, 54 bases in frame from the first base. Based on the germline V gene, the CDR1 and CDR2 sequences are SGDLS and YYNGEE. V gives up 6 bases and J gives up 0 bases, and the segment between their germline ends measures 22 bases. Donors were healthy HIV-negative adults with no recently reported acute infections or vaccinations. Every donor was a Caucasian adult residing in Nashville, Tennessee, USA. Magnetic negative selection was used to enrich CD4+ T cells, after which naive cells were positively selected on CD45RA and the negative fraction became the memory subset. Blood was obtained by leukapheresis, after which PBMCs were separated by Ficoll-Histopaque density gradient centrifugation and cryopreserved in liquid nitrogen vapor phase. Purity and quantity of every magnetically sorted T cell population were checked by analytical flow cytometry. From each sorted fraction, genomic DNA was isolated and quantified by UV absorbance on a Nanodrop 2000c.

Of note for this clone: Its antigen target is currently unknown. No quality values exist for individual bases; no much larger clone is one base distant.

Using the deep immunoSEQ assay, TCR CDR3 regions were amplified from genomic DNA by multiplex PCR. Genomic DNA extracted from each cell subset was distributed evenly over all wells of several immunoSEQ 96-well plates, and each plate served as one replicate. For sorted subsets, 150 to 250 ng genomic DNA, equal to about 30,000 T cell genomes, was loaded into each replicate PCR. Purified libraries were measured with a Qubit 3.0 fluorometer, size-checked on a Bioanalyzer 2100, and measured again with the KAPA Library Quantification kit. Every immunoSEQ 96-well plate was sequenced on a separate single-read 150-cycle Illumina NextSeq 550 flow cell. The study's own analysis went as follows. Because the immunoSEQ output included only junctional sequences and no quality scores, the filtering could not be the same as the filtering used for full-length reads. Sequences were annotated with PyIR, a Python wrapper for IgBLAST v1.9, using IMGT germline references to assign V/J genes and CDR3. Any read was removed if the V/J assignment was weak (E-value above 1e-6), the CDR3 was missing, or the read contained stop codons, out-of-frame junctions, or ambiguous translated residues. V3J clonotypes were defined as sequences sharing an identical inferred V gene, J gene, and CDR3 amino acid sequence. Percentage overlap between repertoires was computed as shared unique clonotypes divided by the size of the smaller repertoire. RTK rarefaction, the Chao1 estimator, and Recon v2.1 estimates of unobserved clonotypes were used to assess repertoire richness. Generation probabilities for all TCRbeta clonotypes obtained by the gDNA method from a handful of donors were computed using OLGA. TCRdb retrieved this table from immuneACCESS and kept in-frame rearrangements only. Not all clones are present; in checked studies, unresolved V genes account for under half, and no reason is known for the remainder. From that table come the V and J calls and clone size; the DNA was used to work out D and trimming. The sample includes around 750,000 clones, with approximately 79% observed a single time. The ten top clones hold approximately 1.8% of the sample.

The sequence links TRBV9 to TRBJ2-1; TRBD2 is a weak D gene call, 5 bases matching. Sequencing was carried out using memory CD4+ T cells sorted from blood. The sample's cell subset or site label is to be understood as: CD45RA-negative fraction. This receptor was obtained from a woman aged 25 to 39 in good health. The CDR3 reads as follows: CASTAPDSRGHSYNEQFF. The base sequence is TGTGCCAGCACCGCCCCCGATTCTCGGGGTCACTCCTACAATGAGCAGTTCTTC.